Listed here are 16 T cell receptor beta chains from one sample, sequenced in a study of graft-versus-host responses after intestinal transplantation. Repertoires were generated with immunoSEQ multiplex PCR, while TCRdb's copy carries only in-frame clones and drops some. Of around 97,000 clones in the sample, 91% were seen once. Antigen specificity for these receptors is unknown. This sample comprised unstimulated CD4+ T cells sorted from spleen or lymph node cells, obtained before transplant. The receptors come from a human donor who was the organ donor for an intestinal transplant.

This clone was seen just once. The chain has TRBV13 and TRBJ2-1; D is undetermined. CDR3 size: 16 residues. The germline V gene has CDR1 PRHDT and CDR2 FYEKMQ (reference sequence). Trimming took off 1 base at V and 0 bases at J, with 10 bases between the two ends. The CDR3 sequence is CASSLDSAGSYNEQFF. CDR3 nucleotides: TGTGCCAGCAGCTTAGATTCGGCAGGCTCCTACAATGAGCAGTTCTTC.

The chain is built from TRBV5-4 and TRBJ2-5, with no clear D. V gave up 5 bases and J gave up 3 bases, with 14 bases separating them. This CDR3 has 14 amino acids. Per germline, CDR1 SGHNT and CDR2 YYREEE (reference sequence). Here the CDR3 reads CASSLTHAKETQYF. Written as DNA, the CDR3 is TGTGCCAGCAGTCTAACCCACGCAAAAGAGACCCAGTACTTC.

The CDR3 coding sequence is TGTGCCAGCAGCTTAGAAGTAGGACTAGCGGGGGCCGGCAGCCATGAGCAGTTCTTC. Its translation: CASSLEVGLAGAGSHEQFF. This chain links TRBV7-2 with TRBJ2-1; 13 nucleotides align to TRBD2. The germline gives CDR1 SGHTA, CDR2 FQGNSA. V lost 1 base, J lost 8 bases, and 14 bases stayed unmatched. The CDR3 spans 19 residues. The full variable domain, completed using reference TRBV7-2 and TRBJ2-1, is GAGVSQSPSNKVTEKGKDVELRCDPISGHTALYWYRQSLGQGLEFLIYFQGNSAPDKSGLPSDRFSAERTGGSVSTLTIQRTQQEDSAVYLCASSLEVGLAGAGSHEQFFGPGTRLTVL.

The chain carries TRBV7-3 and TRBJ2-1, with TRBD2 matching 15 bases. This CDR3 comprises 17 residues. J was trimmed by 2 bases and V by 2 bases; bases with no gene match: 1. From germline, CDR1 is SGHTA and CDR2 FQGTGA. CDR3 coding DNA: TGTGCCAGCAGCTTAGGACTAGCGGGGGGGCCCTACAATGAGCAGTTCTTC. It codes for CASSLGLAGGPYNEQFF.

The gene calls are TRBV5-8 and TRBJ2-1, with 11 bases that match TRBD2. The CDR3 is made up of 17 amino acids. Trimming cost V 0 bases and J 8 bases; bases outside gene matches: 10. Germline CDR1 is SGHTS and CDR2 is YDEGEE. The CDR3 DNA is TGTGCCAGCAGCTTGGCTGCCTCTAGCGGGGGGCTCGATGAGCAGTTCTTC. This encodes CASSLAASSGGLDEQFF.

This clone was counted once. The chain is built from TRBV4-3 and TRBJ2-1; perhaps TRBD1 as D (5 bases). Germline values: CDR1 LGHNA, CDR2 YSLEER. The CDR3 has 15 residues. Deletions cut 0 bases from V and 4 bases from J, with 10 bases between. DNA of the CDR3: TGCGCCAGCAGCCAAGATCGTCGGACATACAATGAGCAGTTCTTC. This sequence encodes CASSQDRRTYNEQFF.

CDR3 nucleotide sequence: TGTGCCAGCAGTCCAGGGTATTTGAACACTGAAGCTTTCTTT. This gives the protein CASSPGYLNTEAFF. The chain is built from TRBV5-5 and TRBJ1-1, with D possibly matching TRBD1 (5 bases). Germline CDR1 reads SGHKS; CDR2 reads YYEKEE (reference sequence). The CDR3 runs 14 residues. The V end lost 5 bases, the J end lost 0 bases, and 11 bases lay between the germline ends. Full variable domain (remainder filled in from reference TRBV5-5 and TRBJ1-1): DAGVTQSPTHLIKTRGQQVTLRCSPISGHKSVSWYQQVLGQGPQFIFQYYEKEERGRGNFPDRFSARQFPNYSSELNVNALLLGDSALYLCASSPGYLNTEAFFGQGTRLTVV.

The CDR3 DNA is TGCGCCAGCCGGGTCCTGGGGGGCTACGAGCAGTACTTC. Its protein is CASRVLGGYEQYF. The genes are TRBV10-1 and TRBJ2-7; a weak D match, TRBD2 (6 bases). Germline loops: CDR1 WNHNN, CDR2 SYGVQD (reference sequence). This CDR3 has 13 residues. V gave up 8 bases and J gave up 3 bases, with 14 bases separating them.

J is TRBJ2-3 and V is TRBV28, with 9 positions matching TRBD2. Unmatched junction bases numbered 10, after V lost 5 bases and J lost 13 bases. Germline V gene lookup returns CDR1 MDHEN and CDR2 SYDVKM. The CDR3 runs 13 residues. The CDR3 nucleotides read TGTGCCAGCAGTCCCCCCCGGCGGGGGGGGGAGTATTTT. Amino acids: CASSPPRRGGEYF.

This chain links TRBV2 with TRBJ2-1; possible D gene TRBD2, 7 bases. Germline lookup yields CDR1 SNHLY and CDR2 FYNNEI. The CDR3 length is 18 residues. Deletions cut 5 bases from V and 0 bases from J, with 20 bases between. The CDR3 region is CASSLGGRGPSSYNEQFF. Here the CDR3 DNA reads TGTGCCAGCAGTCTCGGGGGGCGAGGCCCTAGCTCCTACAATGAGCAGTTCTTC.

The chain couples TRBV18 to TRBJ1-3; D not certain. The length of the CDR3 is 14 residues. V lost 4 bases, J lost 0 bases, and 7 bases lay in between. Germline CDR1 KGHSH, CDR2 LQKENI. CDR3 loop: CASSLVDSGNTIYF. CDR3 nucleotide sequence: TGTGCCAGCTCACTGGTAGACTCTGGAAACACCATATATTTT. Complete variable domain (other parts from reference TRBV18 and TRBJ1-3): NAGVMQNPRHLVRRRGQEARLRCSPMKGHSHVYWYRQLPEEGLKFMVYLQKENIIDESGMPKERFSAEFPKEGPSILRIQQVVRGDSAAYFCASSLVDSGNTIYFGEGSWLTVV.

CDR3 sequence reads: CSGSQGSNQPQHF. CDR3 sequence (DNA): TGCAGCGGGTCCCAGGGGAGCAATCAGCCCCAGCATTTT. This chain links TRBV29-1 with TRBJ1-5, with D perhaps matching TRBD1 (6 bases). V lost 7 bases, J lost 1 base, and 11 bases lay in between. This CDR3 spans 13 amino acids. CDR1 and CDR2 (germline): SQVTM, ANQGSEA.

This chain uses TRBV7-2 with TRBJ2-2, with D possibly TRBD1 on 5 matching bases. V lost 5 bases, J lost 1 base, and 11 bases lay in between. The CDR3 has 15 residues. Germline-derived CDR1 and CDR2 are SGHTA and FQGNSA. The DNA for the CDR3 is TGTGCCAGCAGCCCAAGGGGAATGAACACCGGGGAGCTGTTTTTT. The encoded protein is CASSPRGMNTGELFF.

The genes are TRBV19 and TRBJ2-3, with TRBD2 matching 7 bases. CDR3 length: 13 amino acids. V lost 5 bases to trimming and J lost 1 base; unmatched junction nucleotides: 0. From germline, CDR1 is LNHDA and CDR2 SQIVND (reference sequence). CDR3 residues: CASSGGGTDTQYF. CDR3 coding DNA: TGTGCCAGTAGTGGGGGGGGCACAGATACGCAGTATTTT.

The chain has TRBV12-2 and TRBJ1-2; the table gives TRBD1 as D, unverified against the DNA. TRBV12-2 is marked as a pseudogene. The CDR3 extends over 17 amino acids. The CDR3 DNA is TGTGCAAGTCGCTTAGGCCCCTACCGGGACAACAACTATGGCTACACCTTC. Amino acids: CASRLGPYRDNNYGYTF.

The rearrangement links TRBV27 to TRBJ2-7; 10 positions match TRBD1. The CDR3 has 15 residues. Germline loops: CDR1 MNHEY, CDR2 SMNVEV (reference sequence). The trim removed 4 bases at V and 0 bases at J, leaving 3 bases unmatched. CDR3 nucleotides: TGTGCCAGCAGTTGGTGGGACAGGGGCTCCTACGAGCAGTACTTC. Amino acids: CASSWWDRGSYEQYF.